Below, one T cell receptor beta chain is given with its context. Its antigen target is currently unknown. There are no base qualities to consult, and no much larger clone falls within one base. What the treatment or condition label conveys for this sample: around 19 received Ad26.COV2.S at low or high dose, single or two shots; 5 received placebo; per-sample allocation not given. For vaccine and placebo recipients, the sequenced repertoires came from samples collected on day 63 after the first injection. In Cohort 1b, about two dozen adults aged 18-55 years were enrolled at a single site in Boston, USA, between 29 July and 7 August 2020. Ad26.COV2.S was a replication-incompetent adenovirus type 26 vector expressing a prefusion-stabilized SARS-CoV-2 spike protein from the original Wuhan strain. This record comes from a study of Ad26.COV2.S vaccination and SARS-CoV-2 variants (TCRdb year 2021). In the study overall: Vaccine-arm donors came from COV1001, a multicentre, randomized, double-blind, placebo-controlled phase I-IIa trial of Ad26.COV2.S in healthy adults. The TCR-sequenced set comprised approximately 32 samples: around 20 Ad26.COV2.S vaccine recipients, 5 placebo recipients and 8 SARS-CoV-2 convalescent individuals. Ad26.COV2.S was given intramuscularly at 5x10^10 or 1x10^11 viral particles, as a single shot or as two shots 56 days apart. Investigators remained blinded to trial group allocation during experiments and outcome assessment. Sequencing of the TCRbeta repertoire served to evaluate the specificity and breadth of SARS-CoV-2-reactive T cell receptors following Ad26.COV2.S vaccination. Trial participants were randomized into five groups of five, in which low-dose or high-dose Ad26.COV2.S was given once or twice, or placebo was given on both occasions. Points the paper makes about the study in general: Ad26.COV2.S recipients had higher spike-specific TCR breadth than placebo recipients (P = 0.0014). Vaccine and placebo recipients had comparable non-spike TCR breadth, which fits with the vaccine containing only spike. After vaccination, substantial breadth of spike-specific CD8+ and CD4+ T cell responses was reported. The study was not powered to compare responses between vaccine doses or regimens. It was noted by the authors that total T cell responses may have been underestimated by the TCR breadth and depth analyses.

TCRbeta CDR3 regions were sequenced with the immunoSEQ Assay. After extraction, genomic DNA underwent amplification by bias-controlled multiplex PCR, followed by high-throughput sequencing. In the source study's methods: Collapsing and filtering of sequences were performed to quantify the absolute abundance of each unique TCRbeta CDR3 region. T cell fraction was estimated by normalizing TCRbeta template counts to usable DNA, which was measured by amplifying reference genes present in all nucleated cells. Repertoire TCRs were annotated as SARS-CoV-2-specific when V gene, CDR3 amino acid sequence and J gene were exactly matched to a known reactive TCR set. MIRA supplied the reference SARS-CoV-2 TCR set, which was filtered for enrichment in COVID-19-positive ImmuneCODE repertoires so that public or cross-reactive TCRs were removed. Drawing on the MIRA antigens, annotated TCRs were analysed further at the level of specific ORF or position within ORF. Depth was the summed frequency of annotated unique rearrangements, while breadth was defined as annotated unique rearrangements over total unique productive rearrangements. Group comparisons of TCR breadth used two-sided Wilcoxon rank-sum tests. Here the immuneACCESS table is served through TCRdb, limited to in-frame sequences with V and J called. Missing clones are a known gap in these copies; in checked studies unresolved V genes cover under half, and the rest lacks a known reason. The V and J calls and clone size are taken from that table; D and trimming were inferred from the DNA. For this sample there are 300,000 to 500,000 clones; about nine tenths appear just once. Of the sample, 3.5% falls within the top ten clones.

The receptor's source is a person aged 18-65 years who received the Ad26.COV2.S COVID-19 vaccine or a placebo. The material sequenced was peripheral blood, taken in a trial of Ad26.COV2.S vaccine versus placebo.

The sequence in DNA is TGCGCCAGCAGCGTTCGTAGGGGCGCTGAAGCTTTCTTT. Translated, this is CASSVRRGAEAFF. The sequence joins TRBV10-1 to TRBJ1-1; TRBD1 is a possible D gene, resting on 5 matching bases. From a lookup of the germline V gene (reference sequence), CDR1 and CDR2 are WNHNN and SYGVQD. V drops 6 bases and J drops 6 bases, leaving 14 bases in between. The CDR3 contains 13 residues, cysteine and phenylalanine counted. The CDR3 DNA has 39 bases and is translated from base 1.